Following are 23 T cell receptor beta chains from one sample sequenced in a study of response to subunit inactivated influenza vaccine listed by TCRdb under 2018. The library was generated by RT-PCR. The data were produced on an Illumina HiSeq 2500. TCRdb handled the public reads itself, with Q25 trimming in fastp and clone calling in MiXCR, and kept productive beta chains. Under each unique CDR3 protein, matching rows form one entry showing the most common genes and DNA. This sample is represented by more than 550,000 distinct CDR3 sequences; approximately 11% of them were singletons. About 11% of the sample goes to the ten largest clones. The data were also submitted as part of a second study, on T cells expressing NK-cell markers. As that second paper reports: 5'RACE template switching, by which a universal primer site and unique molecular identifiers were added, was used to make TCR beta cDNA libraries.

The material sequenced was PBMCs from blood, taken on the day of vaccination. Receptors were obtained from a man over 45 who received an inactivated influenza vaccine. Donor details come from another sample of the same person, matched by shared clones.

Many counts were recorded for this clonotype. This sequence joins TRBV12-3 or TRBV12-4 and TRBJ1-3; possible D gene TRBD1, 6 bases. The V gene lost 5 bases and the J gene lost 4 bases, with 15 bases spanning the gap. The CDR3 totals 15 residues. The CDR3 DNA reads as TGTGCCAGCAGTCAGGACAGTTTGATCGGAAACACCATATATTTT. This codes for CASSQDSLIGNTIYF.

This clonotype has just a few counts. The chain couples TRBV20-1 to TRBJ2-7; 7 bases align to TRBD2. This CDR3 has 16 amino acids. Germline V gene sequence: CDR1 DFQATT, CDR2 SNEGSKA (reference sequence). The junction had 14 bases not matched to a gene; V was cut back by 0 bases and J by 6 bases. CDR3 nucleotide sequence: TGCAGTGCTAGAGACCCGGGGGAGGGCCGAGCTACCGAGCAGTACTTC. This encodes CSARDPGEGRATEQYF.

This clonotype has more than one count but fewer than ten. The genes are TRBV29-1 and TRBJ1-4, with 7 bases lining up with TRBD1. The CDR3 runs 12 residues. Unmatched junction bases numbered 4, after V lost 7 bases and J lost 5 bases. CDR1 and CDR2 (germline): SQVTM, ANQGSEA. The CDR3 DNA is TGCAGCGGACAGGGACTAAATGAAAAACTGTTTTTT. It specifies CSGQGLNEKLFF.

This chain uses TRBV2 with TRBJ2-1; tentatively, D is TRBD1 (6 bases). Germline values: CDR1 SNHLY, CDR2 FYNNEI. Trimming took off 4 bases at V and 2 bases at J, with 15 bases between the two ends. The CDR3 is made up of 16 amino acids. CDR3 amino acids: CASSAYRQVPYNEQFF. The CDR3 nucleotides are TGTGCCAGCAGTGCCTATCGACAGGTTCCCTACAATGAGCAGTTCTTC.

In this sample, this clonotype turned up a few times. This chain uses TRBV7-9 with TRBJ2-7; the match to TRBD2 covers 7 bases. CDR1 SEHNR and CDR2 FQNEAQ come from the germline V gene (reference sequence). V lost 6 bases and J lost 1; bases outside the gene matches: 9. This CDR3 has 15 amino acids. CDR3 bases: TGTGCCAGCAGTCTTGGCGGGAGCTTTTCCTACGAGCAGTACTTC. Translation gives CASSLGGSFSYEQYF.

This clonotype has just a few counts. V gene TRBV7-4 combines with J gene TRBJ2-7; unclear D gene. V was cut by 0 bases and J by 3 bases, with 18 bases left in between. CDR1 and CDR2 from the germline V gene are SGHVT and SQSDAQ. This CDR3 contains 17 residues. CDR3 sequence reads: CASSLALTAVLGYEQYF. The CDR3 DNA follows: TGTGCCAGCAGCTTAGCGCTAACGGCGGTTTTGGGCTACGAGCAGTACTTC.

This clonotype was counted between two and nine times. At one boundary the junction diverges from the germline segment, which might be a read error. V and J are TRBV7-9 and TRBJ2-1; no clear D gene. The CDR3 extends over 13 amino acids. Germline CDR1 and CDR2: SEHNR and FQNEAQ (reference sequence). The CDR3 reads CASSLAGYNVQFF. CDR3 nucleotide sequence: TGTGCCAGCAGCTTAGCCGGTTACAATGTGCAGTTCTTC.

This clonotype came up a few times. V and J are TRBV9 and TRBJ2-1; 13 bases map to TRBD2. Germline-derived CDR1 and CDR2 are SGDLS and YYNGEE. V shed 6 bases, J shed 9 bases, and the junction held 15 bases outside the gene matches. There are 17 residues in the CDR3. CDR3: CASTPHPGTSGTGEQFF. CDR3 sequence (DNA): TGTGCCAGCACCCCACATCCCGGGACTAGCGGGACGGGTGAGCAGTTCTTC.

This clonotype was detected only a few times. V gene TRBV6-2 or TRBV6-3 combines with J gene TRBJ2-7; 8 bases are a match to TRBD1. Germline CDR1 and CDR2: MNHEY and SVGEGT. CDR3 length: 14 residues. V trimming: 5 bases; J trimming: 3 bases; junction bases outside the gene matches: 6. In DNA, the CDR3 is TGTGCCAGCAGTCTGCCCAGGGGGCTCTACGAGCAGTACTTC. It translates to CASSLPRGLYEQYF.

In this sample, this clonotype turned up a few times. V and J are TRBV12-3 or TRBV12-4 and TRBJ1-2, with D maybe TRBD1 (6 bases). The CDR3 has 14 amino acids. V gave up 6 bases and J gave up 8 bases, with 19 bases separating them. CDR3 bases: TGTGCCAGCAGCCGCGGGGGCTGGCTGGAGGGCTACACCTTC. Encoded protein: CASSRGGWLEGYTF.

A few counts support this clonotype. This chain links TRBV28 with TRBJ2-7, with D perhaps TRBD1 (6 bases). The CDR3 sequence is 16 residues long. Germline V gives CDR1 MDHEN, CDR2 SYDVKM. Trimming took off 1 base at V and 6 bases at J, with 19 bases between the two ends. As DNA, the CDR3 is TGTGCCAGCAGTTTATCCTACCGGGCATCGACAGGCGAGCAGTACTTC. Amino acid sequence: CASSLSYRASTGEQYF.

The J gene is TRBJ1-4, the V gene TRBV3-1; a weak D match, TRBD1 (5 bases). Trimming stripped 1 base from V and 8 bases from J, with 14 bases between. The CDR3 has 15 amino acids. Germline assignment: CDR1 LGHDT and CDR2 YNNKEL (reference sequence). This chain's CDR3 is CASSQGGTPNEKLFF. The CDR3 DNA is TGTGCCAGCAGCCAAGGCGGGACCCCGAACGAAAAACTGTTTTTT.

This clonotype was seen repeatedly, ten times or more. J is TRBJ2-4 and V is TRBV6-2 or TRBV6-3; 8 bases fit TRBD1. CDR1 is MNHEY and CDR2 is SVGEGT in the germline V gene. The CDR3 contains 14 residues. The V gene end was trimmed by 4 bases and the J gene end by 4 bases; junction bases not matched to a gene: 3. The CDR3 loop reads CASSSTGGKNIQYF. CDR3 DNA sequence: TGTGCCAGCAGTTCCACAGGGGGGAAAAACATTCAGTACTTC.

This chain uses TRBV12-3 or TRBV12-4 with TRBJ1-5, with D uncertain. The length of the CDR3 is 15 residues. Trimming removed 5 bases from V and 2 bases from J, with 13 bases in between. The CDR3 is CASSTGEDRNQPQHF. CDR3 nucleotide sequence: TGTGCCAGCAGTACGGGAGAGGACCGCAATCAGCCCCAGCATTTT.

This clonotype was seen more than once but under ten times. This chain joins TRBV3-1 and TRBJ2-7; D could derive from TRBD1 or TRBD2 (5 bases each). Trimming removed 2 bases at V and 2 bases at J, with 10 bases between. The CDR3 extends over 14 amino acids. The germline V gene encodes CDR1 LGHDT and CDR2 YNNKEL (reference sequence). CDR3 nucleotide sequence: TGTGCCAGCAGCCAAAGGGACGGAGCCTACGAGCAGTACTTC. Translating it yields CASSQRDGAYEQYF.

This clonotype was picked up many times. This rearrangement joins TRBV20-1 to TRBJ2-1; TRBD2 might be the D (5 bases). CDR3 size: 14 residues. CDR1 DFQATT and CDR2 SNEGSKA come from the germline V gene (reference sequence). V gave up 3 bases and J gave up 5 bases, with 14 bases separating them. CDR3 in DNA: TGCAGTGCTAGGAAACTAGGAATGAACAATGAGCAGTTCTTC. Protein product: CSARKLGMNNEQFF.

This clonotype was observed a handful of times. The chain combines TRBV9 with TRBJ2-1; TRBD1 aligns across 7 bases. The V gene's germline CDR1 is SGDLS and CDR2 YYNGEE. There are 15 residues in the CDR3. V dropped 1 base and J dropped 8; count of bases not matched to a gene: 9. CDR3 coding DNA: TGTGCCAGCAGCGTACGACAGGGTCACGTAGATGAGCAGTTCTTC. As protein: CASSVRQGHVDEQFF.

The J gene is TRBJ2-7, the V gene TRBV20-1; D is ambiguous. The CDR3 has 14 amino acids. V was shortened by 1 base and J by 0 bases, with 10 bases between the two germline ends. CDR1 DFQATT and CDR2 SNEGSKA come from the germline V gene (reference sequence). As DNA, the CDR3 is TGCAGTGCTAGAGTGTCGACGAACTCCTACGAGCAGTACTTC. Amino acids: CSARVSTNSYEQYF.

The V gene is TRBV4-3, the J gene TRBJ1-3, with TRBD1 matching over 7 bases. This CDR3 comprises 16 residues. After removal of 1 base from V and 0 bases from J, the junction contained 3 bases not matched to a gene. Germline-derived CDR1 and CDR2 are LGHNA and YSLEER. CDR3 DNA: TGCGCCAGCAGCCAAGCGACAGGGAGCTCTGGAAACACCATATATTTT. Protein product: CASSQATGSSGNTIYF.

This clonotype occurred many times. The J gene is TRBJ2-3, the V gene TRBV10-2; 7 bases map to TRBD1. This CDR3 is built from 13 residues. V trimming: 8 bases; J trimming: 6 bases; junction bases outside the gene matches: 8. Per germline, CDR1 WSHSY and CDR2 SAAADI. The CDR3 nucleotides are TGCGCCAGCTCACAAGACAGGGTGGATACGCAGTATTTT. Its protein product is CASSQDRVDTQYF.

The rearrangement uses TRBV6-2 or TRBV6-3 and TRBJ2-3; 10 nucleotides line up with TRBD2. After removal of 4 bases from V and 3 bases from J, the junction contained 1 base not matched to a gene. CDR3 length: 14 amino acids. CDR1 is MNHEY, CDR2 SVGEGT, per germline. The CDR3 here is CASSSAGGTDTQYF. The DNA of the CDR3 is TGTGCCAGCAGTTCAGCGGGGGGGACAGATACGCAGTATTTT.

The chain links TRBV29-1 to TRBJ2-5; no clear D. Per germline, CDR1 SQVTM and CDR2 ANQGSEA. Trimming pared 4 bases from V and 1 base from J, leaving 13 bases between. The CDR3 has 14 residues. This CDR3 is CSVGLPPTQETQYF. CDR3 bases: TGCAGCGTTGGTCTCCCCCCCACCCAAGAGACCCAGTACTTC. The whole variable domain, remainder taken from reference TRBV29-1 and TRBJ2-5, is SAVISQKPSRDICQRGTSLTIQCQVDSQVTMMFWYRQQPGQSLTLIATANQGSEATYESGFVIDKFPISRPNLTFSTLTVSNMSPEDSSIYLCSVGLPPTQETQYFGPGTRLLVL.

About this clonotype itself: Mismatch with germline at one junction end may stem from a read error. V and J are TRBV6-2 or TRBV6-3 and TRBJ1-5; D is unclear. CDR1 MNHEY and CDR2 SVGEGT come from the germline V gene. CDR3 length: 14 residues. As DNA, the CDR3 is TGTGCCAGCAGTTACGCACGGGGAGAACAGCCCCAGCCTTTT. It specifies CASSYARGEQPQPF.